Listed below are T cell receptor beta chains from one sample, sequenced in a study of OX40 agonist ivuxolimab in advanced cancers. Clones were read by immunoSEQ multiplex PCR, and TCRdb kept only the in-frame ones, dropping some. This sample carries approximately 160,000 clones, around 94% of them seen once, and the ten largest clones take approximately 0.3%. The specimen was CD4+ or CD8+ T cells sorted from blood, collected in a trial of the OX40 agonist ivuxolimab. All receptors derive from an adult with an advanced solid tumor such as melanoma, head and neck, liver or kidney cancer. The CDR3 runs from the conserved cysteine through the conserved F or W. The order of the fields is J gene, clone size, CDR3 length, V gene, D gene, CDR3 protein, CDR3 DNA. A D gene is named only where the DNA matches it firmly. Size is stated for part of the rows, as once, few or many counts, or as a class when the clone is expanded.

>TRBJ2-5|-|16|TRBV4-2|TRBD1
CASSQGRSGGSETQYF
TGTGCCAGCAGCCAAGGGCGATCAGGGGGCTCAGAGACCCAGTACTTC
>TRBJ1-4|-|14|TRBV29-1|TRBD1
CSVAQGARWEKLFF
TGCAGCGTTGCCCAGGGGGCGCGGTGGGAAAAACTGTTTTTT
>TRBJ1-1|-|14|TRBV2|-
CASSVLGDHTEAFF
TGTGCCAGCAGTGTTCTCGGGGATCACACTGAAGCTTTCTTT
>TRBJ2-3|-|16|TRBV6-6|-
CASSYHPGSSTDTQYF
TGTGCCAGCAGTTACCATCCAGGGTCTAGCACAGATACGCAGTATTTT
>TRBJ1-2|-|13|TRBV6-6|-
CASSDGGDYGYTF
TGTGCCAGCAGTGACGGAGGGGACTATGGCTACACCTTC
>TRBJ1-5|-|16|TRBV6-5|-
CASSYSINPGDQPQHF
TGTGCCAGCAGTTACTCGATTAATCCGGGGGACCAGCCCCAGCATTTT
>TRBJ1-2|-|14|TRBV27|-
CASSPLEPSYGYTF
TGTGCCAGCAGCCCCCTTGAGCCCTCCTATGGCTACACCTTC
>TRBJ1-1|-|13|TRBV28|-
CASSPDMNTEAFF
TGTGCCAGCAGTCCGGATATGAACACTGAAGCTTTCTTT
>TRBJ2-4|once|16|TRBV7-2|TRBD1
CASSLATGGGMNIQYF
TGTGCCAGCAGCTTAGCAACAGGGGGCGGGATGAACATTCAGTACTTC
>TRBJ1-2|-|14|TRBV27|TRBD1
CASSPKQGPSGYTF
TGTGCCAGCAGTCCCAAACAGGGGCCAAGCGGCTACACCTTC
>TRBJ2-1|-|14|TRBV6-5|TRBD1
CASSSWTGANEQFF
TGTGCCAGCAGTTCGTGGACAGGGGCCAATGAGCAGTTCTTC
>TRBJ1-1|-|13|TRBV18|-
CASSPPANTEAFF
TGTGCCAGCTCACCACCCGCCAACACTGAAGCTTTCTTT
>TRBJ1-6|-|15|TRBV6-1|-
CASTPDWQGGSPLHF
TGTGCCAGCACCCCGGACTGGCAGGGCGGGTCACCCCTCCACTTT
>TRBJ1-3|-|17|TRBV4-3|TRBD1
CASSQDLGAGQRNTIYF
TGCGCCAGCAGCCAAGATTTGGGAGCGGGACAGAGAAACACCATATATTTT
>TRBJ1-2|once|13|TRBV6-5|TRBD1
CASSRGTGWSYTF
TGTGCCAGCAGTCGAGGGACAGGGTGGAGCTACACCTTC
>TRBJ2-3|-|14|TRBV5-4|-
CASSLMEITNTQYF
TGTGCCAGCAGCTTGATGGAGATCACGAATACGCAGTATTTT
>TRBJ2-7|-|18|TRBV30|-
CAWDYQADLSAPSYEQYF
TGTGCCTGGGACTATCAAGCGGACCTATCGGCCCCATCCTACGAGCAGTACTTC
>TRBJ2-3|-|11|TRBV6-5|-
CASSRGDTQYF
TGTGCCAGCAGTCGGGGGGATACGCAGTATTTT
>TRBJ2-7|-|14|TRBV5-6|-
CASSQRTGSGEQYF
TGTGCCAGCAGCCAACGGACGGGCTCTGGCGAGCAGTACTTC
>TRBJ2-3|-|14|TRBV6-5|-
CASKPGVGTDTQYF
TGTGCCAGCAAACCGGGAGTAGGCACAGATACGCAGTATTTT
>TRBJ2-2|-|16|TRBV4-3|-
CASSQGLAPNTGELFF
TGCGCCAGCAGCCAAGGGCTGGCGCCGAACACCGGGGAGCTGTTTTTT
>TRBJ1-1|-|13|TRBV7-3|-
CASSSTGNTEAFF
TGTGCCAGCAGCAGTACAGGGAACACTGAAGCTTTCTTT
>TRBJ2-2|-|16|TRBV6-5|TRBD1
CASSYQALTGAGELFF
TGTGCCAGCAGTTACCAAGCCTTAACAGGGGCCGGGGAGCTGTTTTTT
>TRBJ2-7|-|13|TRBV4-3|-
CASSQDHVYEQYF
TGCGCCAGCAGCCAAGATCATGTCTACGAGCAGTACTTC
>TRBJ2-7|once|14|TRBV11-3|-
CASSLADIAYEQYF
TGTGCCAGCAGCTTAGCTGACATAGCCTACGAGCAGTACTTC
>TRBJ1-5|-|17|TRBV18|TRBD1
CASSPPGTGVRNQPQHF
TGTGCCAGCTCACCGCCCGGGACAGGGGTCCGGAATCAGCCCCAGCATTTT
>TRBJ2-1|-|11|TRBV27|-
CASSSSSEQFF
TGTGCCAGCAGTTCCTCCAGTGAGCAGTTCTTC
>TRBJ1-2|once|13|TRBV28|-
CASRSSGFYGYTF
TGTGCCAGCAGGTCTTCAGGATTCTATGGCTACACCTTC
>TRBJ2-1|-|15|TRBV5-1|TRBD2
CASSLTSGTYNEQFF
TGCGCCAGCAGCTTGACTAGCGGGACCTACAATGAGCAGTTCTTC
>TRBJ2-2|-|16|TRBV5-4|-
CASSKGGAADTGELFF
TGTGCCAGCAGCAAAGGCGGGGCGGCGGACACCGGGGAGCTGTTTTTT
>TRBJ2-7|-|15|TRBV7-9|TRBD2
CASSSRGGSSYEQYF
TGTGCCAGCAGCTCCCGGGGGGGGAGCTCCTACGAGCAGTACTTC
>TRBJ2-1|-|16|TRBV27|-
CASSLLGSGSYNEQFF
TGTGCCAGCAGTTTACTGGGTAGCGGCTCCTACAATGAGCAGTTCTTC
>TRBJ2-5|-|13|TRBV9|-
CASSSGTEETQYF
TGTGCCAGCAGCAGCGGGACAGAAGAGACCCAGTACTTC
>TRBJ1-2|-|14|TRBV28|TRBD1
CASSLGTANYGYTF
TGTGCCAGCAGTCTAGGGACAGCTAACTATGGCTACACCTTC
>TRBJ1-2|-|14|TRBV4-1|-
CASSPSGEDYGYTF
TGCGCCAGCAGCCCTTCCGGGGAGGACTATGGCTACACCTTC
>TRBJ1-2|-|13|TRBV5-4|-
CASSRDSNYGYTF
TGTGCCAGCAGCCGGGACTCTAACTATGGCTACACCTTC
>TRBJ2-2|-|14|TRBV7-3|-
CASTPGFNTGELFF
TGTGCCAGCACCCCGGGCTTTAACACCGGGGAGCTGTTTTTT